The 17 T cell receptor beta chains presented below share a single source sample, sequenced in a study of shared clonotypes between healthy human individuals. TCRdb's copy holds only in-frame clones and misses some; the assay was immunoSEQ multiplex PCR. The profile shows around 2.1 million clones, 95% of them singletons. Sequencing used naive CD4+ T cells sorted from blood. Subset meaning: CD45RA+ positively selected. These receptors were collected from a man between 18 and 29 years old in good health.

J is TRBJ2-3 and V is TRBV5-1; D is possibly TRBD2 (5 bases). Trimming shortened V by 7 bases and J by 6 bases, and 12 bases separated the two germline ends. CDR3 length: 12 amino acids. The germline gives CDR1 SGHRS, CDR2 YFSETQ. The CDR3 protein is CASRGTGDTQYF. The CDR3 DNA reads TGCGCCAGCCGGGGAACGGGTGATACGCAGTATTTT.

In the case of this clone: The junction and the germline gene differ at one end; a read error may be behind it. The chain combines TRBV7-9 with TRBJ1-2, with D possibly matching TRBD1 (5 bases). The germline CDR1 and CDR2 sequences are SEHNR and FQNEAQ (reference sequence). The CDR3 contains 14 residues. CDR3 nucleotide sequence: TGTGCCAGCAGCTTTGACGTACTAGAGGCTCGGGGCAACTTC. Amino acids: CASSFDVLEARGNF.

The chain recombines TRBV30 with TRBJ1-4; 7 bases are a match to TRBD1. The CDR3 has 15 amino acids. V gave up 3 bases and J gave up 6 bases; unmatched junction bases: 10. In germline, CDR1 is GTSNPN, CDR2 SVGIG (reference sequence). The CDR3 here is CAWSASTGIYEKLFF. The CDR3 region has the DNA TGTGCCTGGAGCGCATCGACAGGGATTTATGAAAAACTGTTTTTT.

The V call is TRBV30, the J call TRBJ1-4; D is undetermined. The CDR3 extends over 15 amino acids. V lost 1 base and J lost 8, with 17 bases in between. Germline V gene lookup returns CDR1 GTSNPN and CDR2 SVGIG (reference sequence). CDR3 region: CAWSEGSSPGEKLFF. CDR3 DNA sequence: TGTGCCTGGAGTGAAGGGTCGTCCCCGGGGGAAAAACTGTTTTTT.

V gene TRBV10-3 combines with J gene TRBJ1-4; TRBD1 might be the D (6 bases). Trimming cost V 10 bases and J 0 bases, with 12 bases left between them. CDR3 size: 14 residues. Germline loops: CDR1 ENHRY, CDR2 SYGVKD. CDR3 sequence reads: CATRTVPTNEKLFF. CDR3 sequence (DNA): TGTGCCACCAGGACAGTCCCAACTAATGAAAAACTGTTTTTT.

This clone was observed a single time. The chain uses TRBV5-1 and TRBJ2-5, with 11 bases fitting TRBD2. Per germline, CDR1 SGHRS and CDR2 YFSETQ. The V gene end was trimmed by 3 bases and the J gene end by 1 base; junction bases not matched to a gene: 8. The CDR3 covers 17 residues. CDR3 coding DNA: TGCGCCAGCAGCTCTTCTAGCGGGGGGCATTTCCAAGAGACCCAGTACTTC. Its protein product is CASSSSSGGHFQETQYF.

The chain combines TRBV7-9 with TRBJ1-1; a possible D gene is TRBD1 (5 bases). Trimming pared 5 bases from V and 7 bases from J, leaving 26 bases between. The germline V gene has CDR1 SEHNR and CDR2 FQNEAQ (reference sequence). This CDR3 has 17 amino acids. This CDR3 reads CASSQPPGRKEGFEAFF. The CDR3 DNA reads as TGTGCCAGCAGCCAACCCCCGGGACGAAAAGAGGGATTTGAAGCTTTCTTT. The full variable domain, in which reference TRBV7-9 and TRBJ1-1 provide the parts outside the CDR3, is DTGVSQNPRHKITKRGQNVTFRCDPISEHNRLYWYRQTLGQGPEFLTYFQNEAQLEKSRLLSDRFSAERPKGSFSTLEIQRTEQGDSAMYLCASSQPPGRKEGFEAFFGQGTRLTVV.

The V call is TRBV11-2, the J call TRBJ2-2; D is uncertain. CDR1 SGHAT and CDR2 FQNNGV come from the germline V gene. This CDR3 is built from 12 residues. V lost 2 bases and J lost 6, with 4 bases in between. The CDR3 sequence: CASSLYSGELFF. The CDR3 nucleotides read TGTGCCAGCAGCTTATATTCCGGGGAGCTGTTTTTT.

The chain joins TRBV27 to TRBJ1-1; D not resolved. Germline assignment: CDR1 MNHEY and CDR2 SMNVEV (reference sequence). The CDR3 extends over 15 amino acids. The V end was cut by 0 bases, the J end by 1 base, with 9 bases between. As DNA, the CDR3 is TGTGCCAGCAGTTTATCCTTCCTAAAGAACACTGAAGCTTTCTTT. Protein sequence: CASSLSFLKNTEAFF.

Of note for this clone: Different DNA sequences within this sample yield the same CDR3. The J gene is TRBJ1-1, the V gene TRBV6-5; D is undetermined. Germline V CDR1 and CDR2: MNHEY, SVGAGI. The CDR3 totals 14 residues. Trimming took 2 bases from V and 0 from J, leaving 7 bases between them. The DNA of the CDR3 is TGTGCCAGCAGTTACACCGCGATGAACACTGAAGCTTTCTTT. Its translation: CASSYTAMNTEAFF.

This chain uses TRBV18 with TRBJ1-4; 9 bases map to TRBD1. This CDR3 has 15 amino acids. Germline CDR1 reads KGHSH; CDR2 reads LQKENI. J gave up 2 bases and V 5 bases, and 3 bases lay outside the gene matches. CDR3 sequence: CASSRTGETNEKLFF. As DNA, the CDR3 is TGTGCCAGCTCAAGGACAGGGGAGACTAATGAAAAACTGTTTTTT.

The chain combines TRBV10-2 with TRBJ2-6, with 9 bases aligning to TRBD2. This CDR3 is 19 amino acids long. V lost 6 bases and J lost 3; bases outside the gene matches: 15. Germline CDR1 reads WSHSY; CDR2 reads SAAADI. The chain's CDR3 is CASRRSGTSPSNGANVLTF. CDR3 nucleotides: TGCGCCAGCAGGAGATCCGGGACTAGCCCCTCGAATGGGGCCAACGTCCTGACTTTC.

The chain recombines TRBV5-4 with TRBJ1-2; D remains ambiguous. The CDR3 extends over 13 amino acids. Trimming took 1 base from V and 5 from J, leaving 9 bases between them. Germline V gene data show CDR1 as SGHNT and CDR2 as YYREEE (reference sequence). The CDR3 protein is CASSLNEAYGYTF. The CDR3 bases are TGTGCCAGCAGCTTGAACGAAGCGTATGGCTACACCTTC.

The rearrangement joins TRBV10-3 to TRBJ2-5; 8 nucleotides match TRBD1. CDR1 and CDR2 from the germline V gene are ENHRY and SYGVKD. The CDR3 is made up of 14 amino acids. With 0 bases clipped from V and 5 bases from J, the junction kept 2 bases outside the gene matches. The CDR3 loop reads CAISESTGVETQYF. The CDR3 bases are TGTGCCATCAGTGAGTCGACAGGGGTGGAGACCCAGTACTTC.

This chain joins TRBV6-1 and TRBJ1-5, with TRBD1 as a possible D gene (5 bases). Trimming took 7 bases from V and 4 from J, leaving 14 bases between them. CDR1 is MNHNS and CDR2 is SASEGT in the germline V gene. The length of the CDR3 is 14 residues. DNA of the CDR3: TGTGCCAGCACTTGGGGGGAGGGGAATCAGCCCCAGCATTTT. This sequence encodes CASTWGEGNQPQHF.

The chain couples TRBV28 to TRBJ1-5; TRBD1 might be the D (5 bases). Per the germline V gene, CDR1 is MDHEN and CDR2 is SYDVKM. With 8 bases removed from V and 2 bases from J, the gap between germline ends came to 13 bases. The length of the CDR3 is 14 residues. The chain's CDR3 is CASFPGTGNQPQHF. In DNA form, the CDR3 reads TGTGCCAGCTTCCCTGGGACGGGCAATCAGCCCCAGCATTTT.

The genes are TRBV21-1 and TRBJ2-7; TRBD2 was called by the table and not checked on the DNA. TRBV21-1 is a pseudogene segment. The CDR3 extends over 11 amino acids. CDR3: CASSPRYEQYF. The DNA for the CDR3 is TGTGCCAGCAGCCCCCGGTACGAGCAGTACTTC.